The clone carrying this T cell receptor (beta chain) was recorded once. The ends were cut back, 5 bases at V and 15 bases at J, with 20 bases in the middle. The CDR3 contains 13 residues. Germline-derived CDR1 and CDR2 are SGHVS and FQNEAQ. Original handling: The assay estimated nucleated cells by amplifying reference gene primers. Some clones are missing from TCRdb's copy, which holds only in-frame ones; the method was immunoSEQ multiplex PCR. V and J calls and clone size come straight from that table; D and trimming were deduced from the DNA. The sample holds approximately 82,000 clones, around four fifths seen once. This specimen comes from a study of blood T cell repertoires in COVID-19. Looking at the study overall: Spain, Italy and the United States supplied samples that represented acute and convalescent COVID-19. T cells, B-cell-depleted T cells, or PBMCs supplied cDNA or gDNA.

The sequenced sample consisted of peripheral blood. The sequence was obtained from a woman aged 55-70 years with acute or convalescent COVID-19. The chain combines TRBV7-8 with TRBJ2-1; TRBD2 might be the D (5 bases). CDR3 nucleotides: TGTGCCAGCAGCCGGATGGTGGGAGCCGGAGGGTTCTTC. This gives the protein CASSRMVGAGGFF.